What follows describes a single T cell receptor beta chain. Its matching antigen is unknown. This entry belongs to a study of tumor and adjacent non-tumor tissue in lung cancer. Overall study: Patients comprised eleven to twelve adenocarcinoma, a couple of squamous cell carcinoma and 1 small cell lung cancer.

A modified ARM-PCR protocol with three rounds of nested PCR amplified TCRbeta. TCRdb analysed the multiplex PCR reads with MiXCR anew, one entry per CDR3 protein. The data show tens of thousands of distinct CDR3 sequences, around 74% seen once. The CDR3 contains 16 residues. The germline gives CDR1 DFQATT, CDR2 SNEGSKA (reference sequence). Losses at the gene ends were 5 bases for V and 8 bases for J; bases not matched to a gene: 16. Study-level points and caveats: TCR diversity was significantly greater in tumor than normal lung tissue. Higher tumor TCR diversity was associated with shorter survival.

The template was RNA from unsorted bulk tissue. The sequence came from a woman aged 45 to 65 with non-small cell lung cancer. The specimen was lung tumor tissue. This chain joins TRBV20-1 and TRBJ2-5, with 11 bases fitting TRBD2. CDR3 region: CSALPLTSGTHETQYF. The CDR3 region has the DNA TGCAGTGCTCTACCCCTGACTAGCGGGACCCACGAAACCCAGTACTTC.